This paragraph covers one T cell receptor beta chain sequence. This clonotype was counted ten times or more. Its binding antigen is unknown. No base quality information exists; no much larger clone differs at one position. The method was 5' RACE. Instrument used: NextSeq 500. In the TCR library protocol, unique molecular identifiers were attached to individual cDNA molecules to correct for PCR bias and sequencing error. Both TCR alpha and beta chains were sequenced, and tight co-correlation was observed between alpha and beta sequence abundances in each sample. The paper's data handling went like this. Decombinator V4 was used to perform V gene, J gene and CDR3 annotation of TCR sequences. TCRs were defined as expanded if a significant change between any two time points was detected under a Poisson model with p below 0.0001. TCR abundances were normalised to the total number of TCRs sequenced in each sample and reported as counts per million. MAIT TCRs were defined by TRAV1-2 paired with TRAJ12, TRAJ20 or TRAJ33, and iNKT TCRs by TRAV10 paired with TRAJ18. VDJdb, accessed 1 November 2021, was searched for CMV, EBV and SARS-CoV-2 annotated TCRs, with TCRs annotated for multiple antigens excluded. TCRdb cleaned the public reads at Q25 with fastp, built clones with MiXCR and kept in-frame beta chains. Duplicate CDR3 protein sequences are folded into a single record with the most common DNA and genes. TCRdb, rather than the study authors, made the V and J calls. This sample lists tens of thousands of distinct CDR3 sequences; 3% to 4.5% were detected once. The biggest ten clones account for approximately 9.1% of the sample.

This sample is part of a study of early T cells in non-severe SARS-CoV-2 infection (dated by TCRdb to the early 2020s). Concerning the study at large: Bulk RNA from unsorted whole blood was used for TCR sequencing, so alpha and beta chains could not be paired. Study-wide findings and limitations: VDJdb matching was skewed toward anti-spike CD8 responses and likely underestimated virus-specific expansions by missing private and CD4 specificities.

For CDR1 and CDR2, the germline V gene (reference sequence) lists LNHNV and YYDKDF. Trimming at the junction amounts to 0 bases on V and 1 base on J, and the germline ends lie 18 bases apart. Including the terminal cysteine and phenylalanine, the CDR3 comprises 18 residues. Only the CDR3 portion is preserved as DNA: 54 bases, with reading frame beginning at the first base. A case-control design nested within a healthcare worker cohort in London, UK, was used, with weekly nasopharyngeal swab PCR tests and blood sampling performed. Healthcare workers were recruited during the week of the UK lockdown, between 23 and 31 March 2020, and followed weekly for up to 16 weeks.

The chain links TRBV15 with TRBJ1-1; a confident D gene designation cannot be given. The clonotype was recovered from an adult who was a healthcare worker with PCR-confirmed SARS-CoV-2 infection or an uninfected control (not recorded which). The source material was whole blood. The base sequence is TGTGCCACCAGCAGAGATAACCCCTTGAGGGAGGGGAACACTGAAGCTTTCTTT. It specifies CATSRDNPLREGNTEAFF.